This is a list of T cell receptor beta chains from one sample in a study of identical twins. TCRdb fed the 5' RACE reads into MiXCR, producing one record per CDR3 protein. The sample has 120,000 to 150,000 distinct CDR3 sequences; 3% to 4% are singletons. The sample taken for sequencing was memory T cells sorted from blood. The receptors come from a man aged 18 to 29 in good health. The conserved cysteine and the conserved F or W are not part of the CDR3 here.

ASTWTGGRYNSPLH	TRBV6-1	TRBJ1-6	14
ASSLAAGLAGDAKNIQY	TRBV7-2	TRBJ2-4	17
ASSEGTGRGNTIY	TRBV5-1	TRBJ1-3	13
ASRGFSSYEQY	TRBV25-1	TRBJ2-7	11
ASSDRGGETQY	TRBV18	TRBJ2-5	11
ASSPTGAKETQY	TRBV5-5	TRBJ2-5	12
ASRALALADTQY	TRBV5-1	TRBJ2-3	12
SASVDREDEQF	TRBV20-1	TRBJ2-1	11
ASSAGTAHNYGYT	TRBV9	TRBJ1-2	13
SARGSQGADTQY	TRBV20-1	TRBJ2-3	12
AWSVQTNTEAF	TRBV30	TRBJ1-1	11
SARVFPGTGTDTQY	TRBV20-1	TRBJ2-3	14
ASKREGETQY	TRBV2	TRBJ2-5	10
SAREGGTSGRPSYNEQF	TRBV20-1	TRBJ2-1	17
AWDRSSGANVLT	TRBV30	TRBJ2-6	12
ASSDEGVMNTEAF	TRBV6-4	TRBJ1-1	13
ASSLARSQEQF	TRBV7-9	TRBJ2-1	11
SATADSSYNEQF	TRBV20-1	TRBJ2-1	12
SASDSLYQPQH	TRBV29-1	TRBJ1-5	11
ASSPRGDYGGYT	TRBV10-2	TRBJ1-2	12
ASSLGLGRDTEAF	TRBV7-6	TRBJ1-1	13
SARDTLSSGSWTDTQY	TRBV20-1	TRBJ2-3	16
ASSFGIGSGELF	TRBV14	TRBJ2-2	12
ASRLYSGTGELF	TRBV6-1	TRBJ2-2	12
SAVRDRVLYGYT	TRBV20-1	TRBJ1-2	12
ASSMTEANTGELF	TRBV12-3/TRBV12-4	TRBJ2-2	13
SARDPSGGRNEQF	TRBV20-1	TRBJ2-1	13
ASSLTGTEAF	TRBV28	TRBJ1-1	10
SAGTGEALYGYT	TRBV29-1	TRBJ1-2	12
ASSSRQGGQETQY	TRBV7-9	TRBJ2-5	13
ASSPAGGANTGELF	TRBV7-9	TRBJ2-2	14
ASSLFTGTQY	TRBV28	TRBJ2-5	10
ASSFFQTSGSRNEQF	TRBV19	TRBJ2-1	15
ASSLGQTGTQY	TRBV12-3/TRBV12-4	TRBJ2-5	11
ASSRDSSKAQY	TRBV9	TRBJ2-5	11
SASQGIASNQPQH	TRBV20-1	TRBJ1-5	13
ASSLEGGAYGYT	TRBV5-1	TRBJ1-2	12
ASSLAAGRTNEKLF	TRBV11-2	TRBJ1-4	14
ASSLAAGVGEKLF	TRBV11-3	TRBJ1-4	13
SARAGGEATEAF	TRBV20-1	TRBJ1-1	12
ASSPPSSGRNEQF	TRBV18	TRBJ2-1	13
ASSSATNEKLF	TRBV7-2	TRBJ1-4	11
SVADGGNQPQH	TRBV29-1	TRBJ1-5	11
SVAGIAGGRADTQY	TRBV29-1	TRBJ2-3	14
ASSLVVAHNEQF	TRBV7-2	TRBJ2-1	12
ASSPGAGGNYGYT	TRBV7-9	TRBJ1-2	13
ASSLDSMPQY	TRBV7-2	TRBJ2-5	10
ASSPDFLQPQH	TRBV6-1	TRBJ1-5	11
ATSGITGRLSTDTQY	TRBV24-1	TRBJ2-3	15
ASSYSKADTQY	TRBV6-5	TRBJ2-3	11
ASSYSLRSRNSPLH	TRBV6-5	TRBJ1-6	14
ASSYSGITGELF	TRBV6-2/TRBV6-3	TRBJ2-2	12
ASTTGQSLSGANVLT	TRBV6-1	TRBJ2-6	15
ASSESRRDANTGELF	TRBV10-2	TRBJ2-2	15
ASSQVVPGVHGYT	TRBV7-2	TRBJ1-2	13
ASSEVGRSRSTGELF	TRBV2	TRBJ2-2	15
ASSESSTPRNEQF	TRBV5-4	TRBJ2-1	13